The 26 T cell receptor beta chains below come from one sample, sequenced in a study of OX40 agonist ivuxolimab in advanced cancers. Only in-frame clones appear in the TCRdb table, and some are missing; sequencing was by immunoSEQ multiplex PCR. Among around 33,000 clones, roughly 80% were seen once, and the ten largest hold approximately 2.4%. Specimen: CD4+ or CD8+ T cells sorted from blood, collected in a trial of the OX40 agonist ivuxolimab. These receptors originate from an adult with an advanced solid tumor such as melanoma, head and neck, liver or kidney cancer.

CDR3 sequence: CASSPVRVDMNTEAFF. The CDR3 coding sequence is TGTGCCAGCTCACCAGTAAGGGTGGACATGAACACTGAAGCTTTCTTT. The chain uses TRBV18 and TRBJ1-1, with TRBD1 as a possible D gene (5 bases). The V end was cut by 2 bases, the J end by 0 bases, with 13 bases between. There are 16 residues in the CDR3. CDR1 KGHSH and CDR2 LQKENI come from the germline V gene.

The rearrangement joins TRBV11-3 to TRBJ2-1, with 13 bases lining up with TRBD2. Looked up from germline, CDR1 is SGHNT and CDR2 is YENEEA. V lost 0 bases, J lost 6 bases, and 5 bases stayed unmatched. The CDR3 has 17 residues. CDR3: CASSLDGTSGASNEQFF. The CDR3 DNA reads TGTGCCAGCAGCTTAGACGGGACTAGCGGGGCTTCCAATGAGCAGTTCTTC.

The chain uses TRBV10-3 and TRBJ2-7; D could derive from TRBD1 or TRBD2 (5 bases each). The ends were cut back, 5 bases at V and 6 bases at J, with 14 bases in the middle. CDR3 length: 13 amino acids. Germline CDR1 ENHRY, CDR2 SYGVKD. The CDR3 DNA follows: TGTGCCATCAGTAACGGGGCCGAAGGCGAGCAGTACTTC. It yields the protein CAISNGAEGEQYF.

This clone appeared once. The V call is TRBV6-5, the J call TRBJ2-5; TRBD2 is a possible D gene (6 bases). CDR3 length: 13 amino acids. Trimming took off 6 bases at V and 5 bases at J, with 13 bases between the two ends. Germline V gene lookup returns CDR1 MNHEY and CDR2 SVGAGI. The CDR3 is CASSRDFPETQYF. CDR3 coding DNA: TGTGCCAGCAGCCGGGACTTCCCCGAGACCCAGTACTTC.

This clone was seen a single time. The chain employs TRBV18 and TRBJ2-1; 9 nucleotides match TRBD2. The J segment lost 8 bases and the V segment lost 0 bases, leaving 11 bases of the junction unmatched. There are 17 residues in the CDR3. CDR1 is KGHSH, CDR2 LQKENI, per germline. CDR3 sequence: CASSPPRGSGGRDEQFF. CDR3 sequence (DNA): TGTGCCAGCTCACCACCGCGGGGTAGCGGGGGTAGGGATGAGCAGTTCTTC.

The rearrangement uses TRBV19 and TRBJ2-2; 8 bases agree with TRBD1. The germline V gene encodes CDR1 LNHDA and CDR2 SQIVND (reference sequence). V lost 7 bases and J lost 4; bases outside the gene matches: 11. This CDR3 is 16 amino acids long. The CDR3 DNA is TGTGCCAGTAACGGCGTTGTGGGACAGGTCACCGGGGAGCTGTTTTTT. Translation: CASNGVVGQVTGELFF.

As for this clone: One end of the junction is discordant with germline, which a read error may explain. The rearrangement uses TRBV5-1 and TRBJ1-1, with a tentative D call TRBD1 (5 bases). Germline CDR1 reads SGHRS; CDR2 reads YFSETQ. This CDR3 has 14 amino acids. CDR3 loop: CASSLDTVNTEAFF. In nucleotides, the CDR3 is TGCGCCAGCAGTTTGGACACCGTGAACACTGAAGCTTTCTTT.

The chain recombines TRBV28 with TRBJ2-7; TRBD2 aligns across 7 bases. CDR1 is MDHEN and CDR2 is SYDVKM in the germline V gene. Germline trimming cut 4 bases from V and 6 bases from J; bases unmatched to any gene: 12. The CDR3 totals 15 residues. The CDR3 is CASSSGSGTLGEQYF. The CDR3 region has the DNA TGTGCCAGCAGTTCAGGCAGCGGGACCCTTGGCGAGCAGTACTTC.

CDR3: CASSQDRDPGQGPRSYEQYF. Here the CDR3 DNA reads TGTGCCAGCAGCCAGGACCGGGACCCAGGACAAGGACCAAGATCATACGAGCAGTACTTC. J is TRBJ2-7 and V is TRBV4-2, with D perhaps TRBD1 or TRBD2 (5 bases each). Germline CDR1 reads LGHNA; CDR2 reads YNFKEQ. V dropped 3 bases and J dropped 4 bases, with 31 bases sitting between them. The CDR3 spans 20 residues.

This chain links TRBV28 with TRBJ1-2; D possibly corresponds to TRBD1 (6 bases). The CDR3 runs 16 residues. V was clipped by 2 bases and J by 4 bases, with 17 bases between them. The germline CDR1 and CDR2 sequences are MDHEN and SYDVKM. Here the CDR3 DNA reads TGTGCCAGCAGTTTAGCGGGGGCGAGCGGACTCTATGGCTACACCTTC. This translates into CASSLAGASGLYGYTF.

This clone was observed a single time. The gene calls are TRBV29-1 and TRBJ2-2; D is unresolved. V lost 7 bases and J 4 bases, leaving 16 bases between the germline ends. CDR3 size: 14 residues. Germline loops: CDR1 SQVTM, CDR2 ANQGSEA. CDR3 nucleotides: TGCAGCGGGGGTTCGGAAAAGGGCACCGGGGAGCTGTTTTTT. This encodes CSGGSEKGTGELFF.

The chain couples TRBV6-5 to TRBJ2-1; 7 bases map to TRBD2. The CDR3 extends over 15 amino acids. Germline CDR1 MNHEY, CDR2 SVGAGI. After removal of 2 bases from V and 7 bases from J, the junction contained 8 bases not matched to a gene. The CDR3 DNA reads as TGTGCCAGCAGTTACCTCGGACTAGTCGTGAATGAGCAGTTCTTC. Protein sequence: CASSYLGLVVNEQFF.

This clone was detected a few times. The chain carries TRBV2 and TRBJ1-5; 7 bases are shared with TRBD1. This CDR3 comprises 15 residues. The trim removed 4 bases at V and 3 bases at J, leaving 6 bases unmatched. Germline-derived CDR1 and CDR2 are SNHLY and FYNNEI. In DNA, the CDR3 is TGTGCCAGCAGTGGACAGGGTCGGTCCAATCAGCCCCAGCATTTT. It is translated as CASSGQGRSNQPQHF.

The chain employs TRBV5-4 and TRBJ2-1; 13 nucleotides match TRBD2. Trimming took 0 bases from V and 9 from J; bases not matched to a gene: 3. Germline assignment: CDR1 SGHNT and CDR2 YYREEE (reference sequence). The CDR3 loop spans 15 amino acids. CDR3 amino acids: CASSLVLAGGGEQFF. In DNA form, the CDR3 reads TGTGCCAGCAGCTTGGTACTAGCGGGAGGGGGTGAGCAGTTCTTC. Full variable domain (rest looked up from reference TRBV5-4 and TRBJ2-1): ETGVTQSPTHLIKTRGQQVTLRCSSQSGHNTVSWYQQALGQGPQFIFQYYREEENGRGNFPPRFSGLQFPNYSSELNVNALELDDSALYLCASSLVLAGGGEQFFGPGTRLTVL.

The chain joins TRBV28 to TRBJ2-7, with D possibly TRBD1 on 6 matching bases. Germline CDR1 reads MDHEN; CDR2 reads SYDVKM. V shed 8 bases and J shed 3 bases, with 14 bases lying between them. There are 13 residues in the CDR3. The CDR3 loop reads CASGLRGRYEQYF. Here the CDR3 DNA reads TGTGCCAGCGGGCTCAGGGGACGCTACGAGCAGTACTTC.

V gene TRBV19 combines with J gene TRBJ2-2, with a weak D call TRBD2 (6 bases). This CDR3 comprises 14 residues. Germline V gives CDR1 LNHDA, CDR2 SQIVND (reference sequence). Deletions cut 6 bases from V and 8 bases from J, with 16 bases between. CDR3 DNA: TGTGCCAGTAGGCGACTAGAATTGACTGGGGAGCTGTTTTTT. This translates into CASRRLELTGELFF.

The chain combines TRBV28 with TRBJ2-7; D unresolved. The germline V gene has CDR1 MDHEN and CDR2 SYDVKM. The CDR3 runs 11 residues. Trimming shortened V by 6 bases and J by 4 bases, and 7 bases separated the two germline ends. This CDR3 is CASRGLYEQYF. The CDR3 coding sequence is TGTGCCAGCAGGGGGTTATACGAGCAGTACTTC.

The V and J genes are TRBV7-3 and TRBJ2-1, with TRBD1 matching over 7 bases. The length of the CDR3 is 13 residues. The ends lost 5 bases at V and 11 bases at J; junction bases unmatched: 9. Germline V gene lookup returns CDR1 SGHTA and CDR2 FQGTGA. The CDR3 sequence: CASSPHQGVQQFF. The CDR3 DNA follows: TGTGCCAGCAGCCCCCACCAGGGGGTCCAGCAGTTCTTC.

This chain uses TRBV6-1 with TRBJ2-5; perhaps TRBD2 as D (6 bases). CDR3 length equals 15 residues. Between the trimmed V and J ends, which lost 6 bases and 1 base, there was a span of 15 bases. Germline lookup yields CDR1 MNHNS and CDR2 SASEGT. The CDR3 region is CASRDRQRVQETQYF. CDR3 in DNA: TGTGCCAGCAGGGACCGCCAGCGGGTCCAAGAGACCCAGTACTTC.

The chain has TRBV4-1 and TRBJ2-7; possible D gene TRBD2, 6 bases. Germline V lookup: CDR1 MGHRA, CDR2 YSYEKL. The CDR3 loop spans 13 amino acids. V was pared by 4 bases and J by 6 bases, with 13 bases between. CDR3 region: CASSPSFGGEQYF. CDR3 nucleotide sequence: TGCGCCAGCAGCCCATCCTTCGGGGGCGAGCAGTACTTC.

This chain links TRBV7-3 with TRBJ2-2; no firm D call. This CDR3 is built from 12 residues. Per germline, CDR1 SGHTA and CDR2 FQGTGA. With 4 bases removed from V and 7 bases from J, the gap between germline ends came to 7 bases. CDR3 in DNA: TGTGCCAGCAGCTCATACGGCGGGGAGCTGTTTTTT. Encoded protein: CASSSYGGELFF.

The V gene is TRBV7-2, the J gene TRBJ2-1; 10 nucleotides agree with TRBD2. Germline V gives CDR1 SGHTA, CDR2 FQGNSA. V trimming: 5 bases; J trimming: 10 bases; junction bases outside the gene matches: 11. The CDR3 contains 15 residues. The CDR3: CASSRSASGSGEQFF. The CDR3 DNA is TGTGCCAGCAGCCGGTCGGCTAGCGGGAGTGGAGAGCAGTTCTTC.

This clone came up once. The chain carries TRBV6-6 and TRBJ2-1; TRBD1 aligns across 9 bases. This CDR3 is 14 amino acids long. Per the germline V gene, CDR1 is MNHNY and CDR2 is SVGAGI (reference sequence). After removal of 8 bases from V and 3 bases from J, the junction contained 5 bases not matched to a gene. For the CDR3, the DNA is TGTGCCAGCGCGGGACAGGGTGTCTACAATGAGCAGTTCTTC. Translation gives CASAGQGVYNEQFF.

CDR3 residues: CASSPTWGEQFF. The CDR3 DNA follows: TGTGCCAGCAGCCCTACTTGGGGAGAGCAGTTCTTC. The rearrangement joins TRBV14 to TRBJ2-1; D call uncertain. Germline values: CDR1 SGHDN, CDR2 FVKESK. This CDR3 contains 12 residues. V was cut by 4 bases and J by 10 bases, with 11 bases left in between.

The chain joins TRBV19 to TRBJ1-1; D is perhaps TRBD1 (5 bases). This CDR3 is 14 amino acids long. The germline V and J ends were trimmed by 3 bases and 2 bases, with 10 bases remaining between them. The germline V gene has CDR1 LNHDA and CDR2 SQIVND (reference sequence). The CDR3 coding sequence is TGTGCCAGTAGTATTAGAACAGGAAACACTGAAGCTTTCTTT. Its translation is CASSIRTGNTEAFF.

The V and J genes are TRBV5-6 and TRBJ2-5; 7 bases line up with TRBD2. The CDR3 is 13 residues long. CDR1 SGHDT and CDR2 YYEEEE come from the germline V gene. Losses at the gene ends were 2 bases for V and 3 bases for J; bases not matched to a gene: 1. CDR3 in DNA: TGTGCCAGCAGCTTCGGACTAGAAGAGACCCAGTACTTC. It specifies CASSFGLEETQYF.